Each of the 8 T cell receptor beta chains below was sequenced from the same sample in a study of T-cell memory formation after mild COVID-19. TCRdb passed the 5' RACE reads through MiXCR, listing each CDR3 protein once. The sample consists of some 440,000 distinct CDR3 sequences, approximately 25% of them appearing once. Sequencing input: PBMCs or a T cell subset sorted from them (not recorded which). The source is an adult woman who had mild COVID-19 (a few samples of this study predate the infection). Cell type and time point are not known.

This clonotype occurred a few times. The CDR3 region is CASSLEAIGGEAFF. The CDR3 DNA reads TGCGCCAGCAGCTTGGAAGCTATAGGGGGTGAAGCTTTCTTT. The rearrangement uses TRBV5-1 and TRBJ1-1, with a weak D call TRBD1 (6 bases). The germline gives CDR1 SGHRS, CDR2 YFSETQ. The ends were cut back, 0 bases at V and 7 bases at J, with 13 bases in the middle. The CDR3 sequence is 14 residues long.

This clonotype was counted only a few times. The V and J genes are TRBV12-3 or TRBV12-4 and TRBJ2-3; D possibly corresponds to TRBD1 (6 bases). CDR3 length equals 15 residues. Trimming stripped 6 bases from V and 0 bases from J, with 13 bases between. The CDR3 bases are TGTGCCAGCAGCGCAAGACAGGCGAGCACAGATACGCAGTATTTT. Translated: CASSARQASTDTQYF.

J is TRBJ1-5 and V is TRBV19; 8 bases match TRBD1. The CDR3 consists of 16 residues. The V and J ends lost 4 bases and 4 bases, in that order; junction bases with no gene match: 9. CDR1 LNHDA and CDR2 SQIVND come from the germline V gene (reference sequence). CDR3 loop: CASSTPGQGLNQPQHF. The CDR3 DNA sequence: TGTGCCAGTAGTACCCCAGGACAGGGCCTAAATCAGCCCCAGCATTTT.

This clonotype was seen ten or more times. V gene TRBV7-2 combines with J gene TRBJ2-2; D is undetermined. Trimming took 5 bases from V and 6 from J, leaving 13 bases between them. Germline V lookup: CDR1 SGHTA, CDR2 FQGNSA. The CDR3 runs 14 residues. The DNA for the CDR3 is TGTGCCAGCAGCCCCAGAGTAGCCGCCGGGGAGCTGTTTTTT. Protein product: CASSPRVAAGELFF.

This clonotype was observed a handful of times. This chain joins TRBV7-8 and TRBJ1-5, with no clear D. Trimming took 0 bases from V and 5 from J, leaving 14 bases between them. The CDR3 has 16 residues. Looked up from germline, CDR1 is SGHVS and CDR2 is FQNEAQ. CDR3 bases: TGTGCCAGCAGCTTAGCGCTGGAGGGAATGGATCAGCCCCAGCATTTT. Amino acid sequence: CASSLALEGMDQPQHF.

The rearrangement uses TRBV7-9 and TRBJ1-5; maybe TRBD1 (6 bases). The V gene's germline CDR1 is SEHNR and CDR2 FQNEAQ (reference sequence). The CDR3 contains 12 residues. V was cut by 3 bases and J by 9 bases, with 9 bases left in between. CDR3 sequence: CASSLGARPQHF. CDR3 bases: TGTGCCAGCAGCTTGGGGGCCAGGCCCCAGCATTTT.

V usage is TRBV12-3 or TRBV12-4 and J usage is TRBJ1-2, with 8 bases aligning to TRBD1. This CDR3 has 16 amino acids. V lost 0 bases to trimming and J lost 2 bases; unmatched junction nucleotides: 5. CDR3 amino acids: CASSLAIAGGNYGYTF. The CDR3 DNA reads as TGTGCCAGCAGTTTAGCAATAGCAGGGGGCAACTATGGCTACACCTTC.

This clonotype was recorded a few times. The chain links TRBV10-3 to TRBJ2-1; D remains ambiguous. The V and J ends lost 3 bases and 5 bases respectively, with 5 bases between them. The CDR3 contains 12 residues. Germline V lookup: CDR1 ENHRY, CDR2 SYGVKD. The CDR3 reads CAISDADNEQFF. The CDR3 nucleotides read TGTGCCATCAGTGACGCGGACAATGAGCAGTTCTTC.